This TCR beta chain was sequenced in a study of T-cell reconstitution after alpha-beta-depleted transplantation in children (dated by TCRdb to 2016 to 2017). In the study overall: T-cell immune reconstitution after TCRalphabeta/CD19-depleted allogeneic hematopoietic cell transplantation in children was quantitatively tracked in the study by means of TCR repertoire profiling.

This clonotype was found a few times. What this receptor recognizes is not known. Base qualities are not provided; no much larger clone lies one nucleotide away. CDR1 KGHSH and CDR2 LQKENI are derived from the germline V gene. The trim is 2 bases for V and 3 bases for J, with a gap of 17 bases between the germline ends. Inclusive of the bounding cysteine and phenylalanine, the CDR3 is 17 residues long. The only DNA kept is the CDR3, 51 bases in frame from the first base. Library method: PCR. TCRdb names Illumina HiSeq 2500 as the instrument used. TCR libraries were prepared with molecular barcoding, using unique molecular identifiers to normalize TCRbeta repertoire quantification. TCRdb's own reprocessing of the public reads used fastp at Q25 and MiXCR and kept productive beta chains. Each CDR3 protein gets just one entry, which takes the most common genes and DNA from the rows behind it. In all, the sample holds about 610,000 distinct CDR3 sequences, and under 12% of those were seen once. Together, the top ten hold 3.5% to 5% of the sample.

This receptor was taken from a human donor who donated a stem cell graft to a child with acute myeloid leukemia. The receptor chain draws on TRBV18 and TRBJ2-1, and perhaps TRBD2 as D gene, on 6 matching bases. Sequenced material: PBMCs from the stem cell graft donor, taken from the stem cell graft. The bases are TGTGCCAGCTCACCAACTCATACGGGAGTATTCTACAATGAGCAGTTCTTC. This codes for CASSPTHTGVFYNEQFF.